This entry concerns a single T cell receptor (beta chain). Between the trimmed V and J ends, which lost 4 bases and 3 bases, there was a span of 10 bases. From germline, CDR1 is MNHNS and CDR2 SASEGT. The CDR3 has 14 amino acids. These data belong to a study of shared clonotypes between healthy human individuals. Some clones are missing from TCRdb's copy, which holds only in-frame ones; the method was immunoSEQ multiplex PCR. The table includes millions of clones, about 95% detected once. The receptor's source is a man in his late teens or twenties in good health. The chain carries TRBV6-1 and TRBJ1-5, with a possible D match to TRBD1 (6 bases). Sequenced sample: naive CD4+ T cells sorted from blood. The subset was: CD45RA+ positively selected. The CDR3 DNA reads TGTGCCAGCAGTGGAGGACAGATCAATCAGCCCCAGCATTTT. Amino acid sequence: CASSGGQINQPQHF.